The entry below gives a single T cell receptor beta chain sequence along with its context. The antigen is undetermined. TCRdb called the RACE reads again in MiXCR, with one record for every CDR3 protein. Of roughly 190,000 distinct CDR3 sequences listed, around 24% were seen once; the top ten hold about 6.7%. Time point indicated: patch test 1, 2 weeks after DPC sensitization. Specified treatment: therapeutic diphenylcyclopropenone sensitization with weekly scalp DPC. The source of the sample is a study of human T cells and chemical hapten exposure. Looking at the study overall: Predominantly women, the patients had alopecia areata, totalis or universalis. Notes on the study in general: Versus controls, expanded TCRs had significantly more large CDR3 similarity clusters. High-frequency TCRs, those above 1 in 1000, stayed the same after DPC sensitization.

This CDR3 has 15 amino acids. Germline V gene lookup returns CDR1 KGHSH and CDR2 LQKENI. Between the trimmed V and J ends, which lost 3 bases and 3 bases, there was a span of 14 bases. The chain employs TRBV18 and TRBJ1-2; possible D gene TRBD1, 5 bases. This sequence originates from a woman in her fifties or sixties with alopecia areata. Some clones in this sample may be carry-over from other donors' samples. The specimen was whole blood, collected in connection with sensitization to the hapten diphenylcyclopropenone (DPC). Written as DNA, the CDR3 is TGTGCCAGCTCACCTGAAACCGGGGGGGACTATGGCTACACCTTC. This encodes CASSPETGGDYGYTF.